A selection of T cell receptor beta chains follows, all from one sample in a study of blood T cell repertoires in COVID-19. Profiled with immunoSEQ multiplex PCR; TCRdb holds only in-frame clones, not every one. The table includes over 45,000 clones, around 80% detected once. The sequenced sample consisted of peripheral blood. The receptors were gathered from an elderly woman with acute or convalescent COVID-19. CDR3s include the opening cysteine and the closing phenylalanine or tryptophan. Fields, in order: D gene, V gene, clone size, J gene, CDR3 protein, CDR3 DNA. The D gene is left open where the match is weak. Some rows mark clone size as missing; the rest say once, few, many or name a class of expanded clone.

D gene: .; V gene: TRBV19; clone size: .; J gene: TRBJ2-7; CDR3 protein: CASSNPGSIYEQYF; CDR3 DNA: TGTGCCAGTAGTAACCCCGGGAGTATCTACGAGCAGTACTTC
D gene: .; V gene: TRBV6-5; clone size: once; J gene: TRBJ2-2; CDR3 protein: CASPSGAVGTGELFF; CDR3 DNA: TGTGCCAGCCCATCGGGAGCCGTTGGGACCGGGGAGCTGTTTTTT
D gene: .; V gene: TRBV18; clone size: .; J gene: TRBJ1-1; CDR3 protein: CASSPPGTTGQNTEAFF; CDR3 DNA: TGTGCCAGCTCACCACCTGGGACAACCGGACAGAACACTGAAGCTTTCTTT
D gene: .; V gene: TRBV15; clone size: .; J gene: TRBJ2-5; CDR3 protein: CATSRDPRMGLQETQYF; CDR3 DNA: TGTGCCACCAGCAGAGATCCGAGGATGGGGCTACAAGAGACCCAGTACTTC
D gene: .; V gene: TRBV3-1/TRBV3-2; clone size: few; J gene: TRBJ2-5; CDR3 protein: CASSQAAAEDQETQYF; CDR3 DNA: TGTGCCAGCAGCCAAGCGGCCGCGGAGGACCAAGAGACCCAGTACTTC
D gene: TRBD1; V gene: TRBV10-2; clone size: few; J gene: TRBJ1-5; CDR3 protein: CASSGKGQPPNQPQHF; CDR3 DNA: TGCGCCAGCAGTGGGAAGGGACAGCCGCCCAATCAGCCCCAGCATTTT
D gene: .; V gene: TRBV28; clone size: .; J gene: TRBJ1-2; CDR3 protein: CASSPSTRGYTF; CDR3 DNA: TGTGCCAGCAGTCCCTCGACTAGGGGCTACACCTTC
D gene: .; V gene: TRBV20-1; clone size: .; J gene: TRBJ1-1; CDR3 protein: CSASPRGEAFF; CDR3 DNA: TGCAGTGCGAGCCCCCGGGGGGAGGCTTTCTTT
D gene: .; V gene: TRBV3-1/TRBV3-2; clone size: once; J gene: TRBJ1-2; CDR3 protein: CASSPQQTHYGYTF; CDR3 DNA: TGTGCCAGCAGTCCGCAGCAGACACACTATGGCTACACCTTC
D gene: .; V gene: TRBV3-1/TRBV3-2; clone size: .; J gene: TRBJ2-3; CDR3 protein: CASSQDLTGDTQYF; CDR3 DNA: TGTGCCAGCAGCCAAGACCTCACCGGGGATACGCAGTATTTT
D gene: .; V gene: TRBV15; clone size: .; J gene: TRBJ1-3; CDR3 protein: CATSPSGGGRGNTIYF; CDR3 DNA: TGTGCCACCAGCCCATCCGGGGGGGGCCGCGGAAACACCATATATTTT
D gene: .; V gene: TRBV6-5; clone size: .; J gene: TRBJ2-5; CDR3 protein: CASIKASTQETQYF; CDR3 DNA: TGTGCCAGCATAAAAGCCTCAACTCAAGAGACCCAGTACTTC
D gene: TRBD1; V gene: TRBV3-1/TRBV3-2; clone size: once; J gene: TRBJ1-3; CDR3 protein: CASSQDPGTGKVFGNTIYF; CDR3 DNA: TGTGCCAGCAGCCAAGACCCTGGGACAGGGAAAGTCTTTGGAAACACCATATATTTT
D gene: .; V gene: TRBV29-1; clone size: .; J gene: TRBJ2-5; CDR3 protein: CSAGTLGRETQYF; CDR3 DNA: TGCAGCGCCGGGACTTTGGGGCGAGAGACCCAGTACTTC
D gene: TRBD2; V gene: TRBV7-8; clone size: .; J gene: TRBJ2-1; CDR3 protein: CASSLARLGLGREQFF; CDR3 DNA: TGTGCCAGCAGCTTAGCGAGGCTGGGACTAGGGCGTGAGCAGTTCTTC
D gene: TRBD1; V gene: TRBV30; clone size: .; J gene: TRBJ1-2; CDR3 protein: CACDRGSNYGYTF; CDR3 DNA: TGTGCCTGTGACAGGGGGTCTAACTATGGCTACACCTTC
D gene: .; V gene: TRBV27; clone size: .; J gene: TRBJ1-6; CDR3 protein: CASSWGGSNRSPLHF; CDR3 DNA: TGTGCCAGCAGTTGGGGAGGGTCTAATCGGTCACCCCTCCACTTT
D gene: TRBD1; V gene: TRBV27; clone size: .; J gene: TRBJ1-3; CDR3 protein: CASQGAVGNTIYF; CDR3 DNA: TGTGCCAGTCAGGGGGCTGTAGGAAACACCATATATTTT
D gene: .; V gene: TRBV4-1; clone size: .; J gene: TRBJ1-2; CDR3 protein: CASSQDIREGDYGYTF; CDR3 DNA: TGCGCCAGCAGCCAAGATATTAGAGAAGGGGACTATGGCTACACCTTC
D gene: TRBD1; V gene: TRBV24-1; clone size: .; J gene: TRBJ2-7; CDR3 protein: CATSEQGYEQYF; CDR3 DNA: TGTGCCACCAGTGAACAGGGGTACGAGCAGTACTTC
D gene: .; V gene: TRBV28; clone size: .; J gene: TRBJ2-7; CDR3 protein: CASSLASASYSEQYF; CDR3 DNA: TGTGCCAGCAGTTTAGCTTCGGCTAGCTACTCCGAGCAGTACTTC
D gene: .; V gene: TRBV5-3; clone size: .; J gene: TRBJ1-2; CDR3 protein: CARSPKIRKNYGYTF; CDR3 DNA: TGTGCCAGAAGCCCGAAAATCAGGAAAAACTATGGCTACACCTTC
D gene: TRBD2; V gene: TRBV6-2/TRBV6-3; clone size: .; J gene: TRBJ2-7; CDR3 protein: CASSYTMGLAGYEQYF; CDR3 DNA: TGTGCCAGCAGTTACACAATGGGACTAGCTGGGTACGAGCAGTACTTC
D gene: .; V gene: TRBV27; clone size: .; J gene: TRBJ2-7; CDR3 protein: CASSLKPYYEQYF; CDR3 DNA: TGTGCCAGCAGTCTAAAACCGTACTACGAGCAGTACTTC
D gene: TRBD1; V gene: TRBV24-1; clone size: .; J gene: TRBJ2-3; CDR3 protein: CATSDPKTGGTDTQYF; CDR3 DNA: TGTGCCACCAGTGATCCGAAGACAGGGGGCACAGATACGCAGTATTTT
D gene: .; V gene: TRBV7-3; clone size: .; J gene: TRBJ2-2; CDR3 protein: CASSLGPSGGELFF; CDR3 DNA: TGTGCCAGCAGCCTAGGTCCCTCTGGCGGGGAGCTGTTTTTT
D gene: TRBD1; V gene: TRBV6-4; clone size: .; J gene: TRBJ2-3; CDR3 protein: CASSDSGTGEEYF; CDR3 DNA: TGTGCCAGCAGTGACTCTGGGACAGGGGAAGAGTATTTT
D gene: .; V gene: TRBV12-3/TRBV12-4; clone size: .; J gene: TRBJ2-7; CDR3 protein: CASSYVGAYEQYF; CDR3 DNA: TGTGCCAGCAGTTATGTCGGTGCCTACGAGCAGTACTTC
D gene: TRBD1; V gene: TRBV19; clone size: few; J gene: TRBJ1-5; CDR3 protein: CASSNTGTGRYQPQHF; CDR3 DNA: TGTGCCAGTAGTAATACCGGGACAGGGCGGTATCAGCCCCAGCATTTT
D gene: .; V gene: TRBV6-2/TRBV6-3; clone size: .; J gene: TRBJ1-5; CDR3 protein: CASSYGGGAQPQHF; CDR3 DNA: TGTGCCAGCAGTTACGGGGGGGGAGCTCAGCCCCAGCATTTT
D gene: TRBD1; V gene: TRBV28; clone size: .; J gene: TRBJ1-5; CDR3 protein: CASSRTGNNQPQHF; CDR3 DNA: TGTGCCAGCAGCCGGACAGGGAACAATCAGCCCCAGCATTTT
D gene: .; V gene: TRBV10-2; clone size: .; J gene: TRBJ2-7; CDR3 protein: CASSAGGEQYF; CDR3 DNA: TGCGCCAGCAGTGCCGGGGGAGAGCAGTACTTC
D gene: TRBD1; V gene: TRBV6-5; clone size: .; J gene: TRBJ2-1; CDR3 protein: CASSPGTGGLAFF; CDR3 DNA: TGTGCCAGCAGCCCCGGGACAGGGGGTTTGGCGTTCTTC
D gene: .; V gene: TRBV7-2; clone size: .; J gene: TRBJ2-3; CDR3 protein: CASSLQGSTDTQYF; CDR3 DNA: TGTGCCAGCAGCTTACAGGGAAGCACAGATACGCAGTATTTT
D gene: .; V gene: TRBV7-3; clone size: .; J gene: TRBJ2-1; CDR3 protein: CASSLVGGEQFF; CDR3 DNA: TGTGCCAGCAGCTTAGTAGGAGGTGAGCAGTTCTTC
D gene: .; V gene: TRBV29-1; clone size: .; J gene: TRBJ2-3; CDR3 protein: CSVDLGTDTQYF; CDR3 DNA: TGCAGCGTTGACCTTGGCACAGATACGCAGTATTTT
D gene: TRBD1; V gene: TRBV6-6; clone size: once; J gene: TRBJ1-4; CDR3 protein: CASSRTGSGEKLFF; CDR3 DNA: TGTGCCAGCAGCCGGACAGGGAGTGGAGAAAAACTGTTTTTT
D gene: TRBD1; V gene: TRBV2; clone size: .; J gene: TRBJ2-1; CDR3 protein: CATLRDRTYNEQFF; CDR3 DNA: TGTGCCACCCTTCGGGACAGGACCTACAATGAGCAGTTCTTC
D gene: .; V gene: TRBV4-1; clone size: .; J gene: TRBJ2-7; CDR3 protein: CASSTNTTGIYEQYF; CDR3 DNA: TGCGCCAGCAGTACTAACACCACAGGTATCTACGAGCAGTACTTC
D gene: .; V gene: TRBV3-1/TRBV3-2; clone size: .; J gene: TRBJ2-1; CDR3 protein: CASSQPGLGGLEQFF; CDR3 DNA: TGTGCCAGCAGCCAACCGGGACTAGGGGGCTTAGAGCAGTTCTTC
D gene: TRBD2; V gene: TRBV4-1; clone size: .; J gene: TRBJ2-1; CDR3 protein: CASSPRGLAGGLAYNEQFF; CDR3 DNA: TGCGCCAGCAGCCCTCGGGGACTAGCGGGAGGTCTCGCCTACAATGAGCAGTTCTTC
D gene: TRBD1; V gene: TRBV7-9; clone size: .; J gene: TRBJ1-2; CDR3 protein: CASSSTTGFGYTF; CDR3 DNA: TGTGCCAGCAGCTCTACGACAGGGTTTGGCTACACCTTC
D gene: TRBD2; V gene: TRBV5-1; clone size: .; J gene: TRBJ2-1; CDR3 protein: CASSSGLAGEEQFF; CDR3 DNA: TGCGCCAGCAGCTCGGGACTAGCGGGAGAAGAGCAGTTCTTC
D gene: .; V gene: TRBV5-1; clone size: few; J gene: TRBJ2-3; CDR3 protein: CASSFRTVTDTQYF; CDR3 DNA: TGCGCCAGCAGCTTTCGGACAGTCACAGATACGCAGTATTTT
D gene: .; V gene: TRBV10-1; clone size: .; J gene: TRBJ1-4; CDR3 protein: CARCSPLGRGKLFF; CDR3 DNA: TGCGCCAGGTGTTCCCCCTTGGGCCGCGGGAAACTGTTTTTT
D gene: TRBD2; V gene: TRBV19; clone size: .; J gene: TRBJ2-7; CDR3 protein: CASRYSGEAAYEQYF; CDR3 DNA: TGTGCCAGTAGGTATAGCGGGGAGGCGGCATACGAGCAGTACTTC
D gene: TRBD1; V gene: TRBV19; clone size: .; J gene: TRBJ2-5; CDR3 protein: CASSTLDRGQETQYF; CDR3 DNA: TGTGCCAGTAGTACCCTGGACAGGGGACAAGAGACCCAGTACTTC
D gene: TRBD2; V gene: TRBV6-6; clone size: .; J gene: TRBJ2-6; CDR3 protein: CASSRSGGGNPSGVLTF; CDR3 DNA: TGTGCCAGCAGTCGCTCGGGAGGGGGTAATCCTAGCGGCGTCCTGACTTTC
D gene: TRBD2; V gene: TRBV27; clone size: .; J gene: TRBJ2-3; CDR3 protein: CASGDPGGRADTQYF; CDR3 DNA: TGTGCCTCTGGCGATCCGGGAGGGAGAGCAGATACGCAGTATTTT
D gene: .; V gene: TRBV18; clone size: .; J gene: TRBJ1-4; CDR3 protein: CASSSGIATNEKLFF; CDR3 DNA: TGTGCCAGCTCATCGGGGATTGCAACTAATGAAAAACTGTTTTTT
D gene: .; V gene: TRBV3-1/TRBV3-2; clone size: .; J gene: TRBJ2-1; CDR3 protein: CASSPAGALRYEQFF; CDR3 DNA: TGTGCCAGCAGCCCCGCGGGGGCACTACGCTATGAGCAGTTCTTC
D gene: .; V gene: TRBV7-3; clone size: .; J gene: TRBJ2-5; CDR3 protein: CASSSDWQETQYF; CDR3 DNA: TGTGCCAGCAGCTCGGACTGGCAAGAGACCCAGTACTTC
D gene: .; V gene: TRBV10-1; clone size: .; J gene: TRBJ1-1; CDR3 protein: CASSGSGRPEAFF; CDR3 DNA: TGCGCCAGCAGTGGTTCAGGGAGGCCTGAAGCTTTCTTT
D gene: TRBD1; V gene: TRBV7-2; clone size: .; J gene: TRBJ2-3; CDR3 protein: CASSWTGDAAGTQYF; CDR3 DNA: TGTGCCAGCAGCTGGACAGGGGATGCCGCTGGTACGCAGTATTTT
D gene: TRBD1; V gene: TRBV3-1/TRBV3-2; clone size: once; J gene: TRBJ1-1; CDR3 protein: CASSPGQGEAFF; CDR3 DNA: TGTGCCAGCAGTCCGGGACAGGGGGAAGCTTTCTTT
D gene: .; V gene: TRBV11-3; clone size: .; J gene: TRBJ2-1; CDR3 protein: CASSLSAGKTYNEQFF; CDR3 DNA: TGTGCCAGCAGCTTATCGGCGGGCAAGACCTACAATGAGCAGTTCTTC
D gene: TRBD2; V gene: TRBV7-8; clone size: many; J gene: TRBJ2-1; CDR3 protein: CASSLARLAGHNEQFF; CDR3 DNA: TGTGCCAGCAGCTTAGCGCGACTAGCGGGACACAATGAGCAGTTCTTC